A selection of T cell receptor beta chains follows, all from one sample in a study of blood T cell repertoires in COVID-19. Using immunoSEQ multiplex PCR, the repertoire was profiled, and TCRdb retains in-frame clones only, with some absent. In the table there are just over 150,000 clones, 85% of which are singletons. The sequenced material came from peripheral blood. The receptors were gathered from a human donor with acute or convalescent COVID-19. The donor label of this sample is uncertain. Each CDR3 is given with its conserved first and last residue. The D gene is left open where the match is weak. Clone size is stated in some rows and not others, as once, few, many or a class when expanded.

D gene: TRBD1
V gene: TRBV4-1
clone size: few
J gene: TRBJ1-2
CDR3 DNA: TGCGCCAGCAGCCAAAACCAGGGGGCGCATGGCTACACCTTC
CDR3 protein: CASSQNQGAHGYTF

D gene: TRBD1
V gene: TRBV7-6
clone size: NA
J gene: TRBJ1-2
CDR3 DNA: TGTGCCAGCAGCTTAGGTGGGACAGGGGGCCGTGGCTACACCTTC
CDR3 protein: CASSLGGTGGRGYTF

D gene: NA
V gene: TRBV19
clone size: NA
J gene: TRBJ1-1
CDR3 DNA: TGTGCCAGCACGGTGGGGGGGCAGGGGAACACTGAAGCTTTCTTT
CDR3 protein: CASTVGGQGNTEAFF

D gene: TRBD2
V gene: TRBV5-1
clone size: NA
J gene: TRBJ2-1
CDR3 DNA: TGCGCCAGCAGCTTGTTGGTCGGGGGGGTCCAGAATGAGCAGTTCTTC
CDR3 protein: CASSLLVGGVQNEQFF

D gene: NA
V gene: TRBV11-1
clone size: NA
J gene: TRBJ1-3
CDR3 DNA: TGTGCCAGCAGGGGCGCCTCTGGAAACACCATATATTTT
CDR3 protein: CASRGASGNTIYF

D gene: TRBD1
V gene: TRBV27
clone size: NA
J gene: TRBJ1-5
CDR3 DNA: TGTGCCAGCAGTTCAGCACAGGGGGACAATCAGCCCCAGCATTTT
CDR3 protein: CASSSAQGDNQPQHF

D gene: NA
V gene: TRBV7-2
clone size: NA
J gene: TRBJ1-2
CDR3 DNA: TGTGCCAGCAGCACAAAGATGACAGGCGTCTATGGCTACACCTTC
CDR3 protein: CASSTKMTGVYGYTF

D gene: TRBD2
V gene: TRBV7-2
clone size: NA
J gene: TRBJ2-7
CDR3 DNA: TGTGCCAGCAGCTTGGGACTAGCGGGGGAGACCACCTACGAGCAGTACTTC
CDR3 protein: CASSLGLAGETTYEQYF

D gene: NA
V gene: TRBV5-1
clone size: few
J gene: TRBJ1-2
CDR3 DNA: TGCGCCAGCAGCTTGGTGGCAGGGGATGGCTACACCTTC
CDR3 protein: CASSLVAGDGYTF

D gene: TRBD1
V gene: TRBV18
clone size: NA
J gene: TRBJ1-5
CDR3 DNA: TGTGCCAGCTCACCATTCGACAGGGTTTCTCAGCCCCAGCATTTT
CDR3 protein: CASSPFDRVSQPQHF

D gene: NA
V gene: TRBV7-3
clone size: once
J gene: TRBJ2-3
CDR3 DNA: TGTGCCAGCAGCCAGAAGTCGTTCCCCACAGATACGCAGTATTTT
CDR3 protein: CASSQKSFPTDTQYF

D gene: TRBD1
V gene: TRBV7-2
clone size: NA
J gene: TRBJ1-1
CDR3 DNA: TGTGCCAGCAGCGCCTTACAGGGGGCAGAAGCTTTCTTT
CDR3 protein: CASSALQGAEAFF

D gene: TRBD1
V gene: TRBV11-3
clone size: NA
J gene: TRBJ1-1
CDR3 DNA: TGTGCCAGCAGCCGACAACAGGGGGCGAGCACTGAAGCTTTCTTT
CDR3 protein: CASSRQQGASTEAFF

D gene: NA
V gene: TRBV28
clone size: NA
J gene: TRBJ1-6
CDR3 DNA: TGTGCCAGCAGTTCTGGACAGTCCTGGGGTGAAGCCCTCCACTTT
CDR3 protein: CASSSGQSWGEALHF

D gene: TRBD2
V gene: TRBV5-1
clone size: once
J gene: TRBJ2-5
CDR3 DNA: TGCGCCAGCAGCCCGGTAATGACTAGCGGGGGGGGAGAGACCCAGTACTTC
CDR3 protein: CASSPVMTSGGGETQYF

D gene: TRBD1
V gene: TRBV5-1
clone size: NA
J gene: TRBJ1-1
CDR3 DNA: TGCGCCAGCAGCTTGTCAGGGGGCGAAGGTACTGAAGCTTTCTTT
CDR3 protein: CASSLSGGEGTEAFF

D gene: TRBD1
V gene: TRBV7-9
clone size: few
J gene: TRBJ2-7
CDR3 DNA: TGTGCCAGCAGCGCCGACAGGGGGCGAGGGTCCTACGAGCAGTACTTC
CDR3 protein: CASSADRGRGSYEQYF